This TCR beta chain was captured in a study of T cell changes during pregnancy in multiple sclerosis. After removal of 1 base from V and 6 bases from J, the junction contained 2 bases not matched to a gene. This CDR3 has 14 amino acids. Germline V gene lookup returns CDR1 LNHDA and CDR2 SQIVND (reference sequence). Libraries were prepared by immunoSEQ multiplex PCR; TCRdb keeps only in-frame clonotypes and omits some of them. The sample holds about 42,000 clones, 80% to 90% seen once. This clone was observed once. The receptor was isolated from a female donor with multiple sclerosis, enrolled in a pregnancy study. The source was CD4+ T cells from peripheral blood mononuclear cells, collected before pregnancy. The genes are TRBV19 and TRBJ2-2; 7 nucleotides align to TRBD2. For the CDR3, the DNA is TGTGCCAGTAGTATAGCGGGGGGTGCCGGGGAGCTGTTTTTT. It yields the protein CASSIAGGAGELFF.